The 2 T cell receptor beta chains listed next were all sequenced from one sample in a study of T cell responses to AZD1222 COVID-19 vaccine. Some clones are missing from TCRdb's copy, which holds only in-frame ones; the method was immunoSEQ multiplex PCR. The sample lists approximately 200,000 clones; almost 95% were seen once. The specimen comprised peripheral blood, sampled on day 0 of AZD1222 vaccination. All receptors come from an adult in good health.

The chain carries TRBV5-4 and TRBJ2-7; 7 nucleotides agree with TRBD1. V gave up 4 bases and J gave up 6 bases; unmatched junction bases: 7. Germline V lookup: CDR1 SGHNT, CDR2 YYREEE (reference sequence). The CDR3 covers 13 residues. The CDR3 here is CASSLGTVSEQYF. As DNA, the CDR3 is TGTGCCAGCAGCCTGGGGACAGTCAGCGAGCAGTACTTC. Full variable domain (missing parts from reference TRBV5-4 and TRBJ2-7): ETGVTQSPTHLIKTRGQQVTLRCSSQSGHNTVSWYQQALGQGPQFIFQYYREEENGRGNFPPRFSGLQFPNYSSELNVNALELDDSALYLCASSLGTVSEQYFGPGTRLTVT.

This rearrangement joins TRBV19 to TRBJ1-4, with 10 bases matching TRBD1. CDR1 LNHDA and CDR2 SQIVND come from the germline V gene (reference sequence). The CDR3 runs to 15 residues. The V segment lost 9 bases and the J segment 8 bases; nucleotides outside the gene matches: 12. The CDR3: CARPPLDRGEEKLFF. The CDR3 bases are TGTGCCAGACCCCCCCTGGACAGGGGGGAGGAAAAACTGTTTTTT.